Following are 21 T cell receptor beta chains from one sample sequenced in a study of blood T cell repertoires in COVID-19. The method was immunoSEQ multiplex PCR; TCRdb's version includes in-frame clones alone and lacks a portion of them. The sample records 200,000 or so clones, 86% being singletons. Sequencing input: peripheral blood. These receptors were collected from a woman between 50 and 59 years old with acute or convalescent COVID-19.

The CDR3 is CASSRGQGKGNTIYF. CDR3 nucleotides: TGTGCCAGCAGCCGAGGACAGGGAAAGGGAAACACCATATATTTT. This chain uses TRBV5-6 with TRBJ1-3, with TRBD1 matching over 8 bases. There are 15 residues in the CDR3. The trim removed 4 bases at V and 4 bases at J, leaving 7 bases unmatched. Germline lookup yields CDR1 SGHDT and CDR2 YYEEEE.

This rearrangement joins TRBV6-6 to TRBJ1-1, with 10 bases matching TRBD1. Trimming removed 7 bases from V and 1 base from J; junction bases left unmatched: 9. Germline CDR1 and CDR2: MNHNY and SVGAGI (reference sequence). The length of the CDR3 is 16 residues. CDR3 amino acids: CASKLTGGKGNTEAFF. The CDR3 DNA sequence: TGTGCCAGCAAGCTGACAGGGGGCAAAGGGAACACTGAAGCTTTCTTT.

The rearrangement links TRBV6-5 to TRBJ2-5, with D possibly being TRBD2 (6 bases). Trimming cost V 5 bases and J 4 bases, with 11 bases left between them. The CDR3 is 13 amino acids. The V gene's germline CDR1 is MNHEY and CDR2 SVGAGI. CDR3 protein: CASSNPGLETQYF. CDR3 DNA: TGTGCCAGCAGTAATCCGGGACTAGAGACCCAGTACTTC.

The chain has TRBV18 and TRBJ1-1; TRBD1 agrees at 7 bases. Germline values: CDR1 KGHSH, CDR2 LQKENI. Trimming removed 4 bases from V and 1 base from J; junction bases left unmatched: 6. The CDR3 sequence is 15 residues long. CDR3 amino acids: CASSRGQLSNTEAFF. The CDR3 DNA reads TGTGCCAGCTCACGGGGACAGCTCTCGAACACTGAAGCTTTCTTT.

This clone was seen only a few times. V is TRBV10-2 and J is TRBJ1-2; D gene ambiguous. Germline V gene lookup returns CDR1 WSHSY and CDR2 SAAADI. V gave up 6 bases and J gave up 1 base, with 12 bases separating them. This CDR3 is 14 amino acids long. The CDR3 loop is CASSPPVYNYGYTF. The CDR3 DNA reads as TGCGCCAGCAGCCCCCCCGTGTATAACTATGGCTACACCTTC.

This chain connects TRBV7-3 to TRBJ2-5, with D unresolved. CDR3 length: 13 amino acids. CDR1 is SGHTA, CDR2 FQGTGA, per germline. The V end lost 3 bases, the J end lost 2 bases, and 7 bases lay between the germline ends. CDR3 nucleotides: TGTGCCAGCAGCTTGACAAAACAAGAGACCCAGTACTTC. Protein: CASSLTKQETQYF.

The chain joins TRBV7-7 to TRBJ1-5; D call uncertain. The CDR3 runs 14 residues. The germline V gene encodes CDR1 SSHAT and CDR2 FNYEAQ (reference sequence). With 2 bases removed from V and 9 bases from J, the gap between germline ends came to 14 bases. DNA of the CDR3: TGTGCCAGCAGCTTACCGCGGGGTGGTCCGCCCCAGCATTTT. This translates into CASSLPRGGPPQHF.

CDR3 amino acids: CASSLRPGQGNQETQYF. As DNA, the CDR3 is TGCGCCAGCAGCTTAAGACCGGGACAGGGCAATCAAGAGACCCAGTACTTC. The chain has TRBV5-1 and TRBJ2-5; 9 nucleotides line up with TRBD1. The J segment lost 2 bases and the V segment lost 2 bases, leaving 10 bases of the junction unmatched. This CDR3 is 17 amino acids long. Looked up from germline, CDR1 is SGHRS and CDR2 is YFSETQ.

V usage is TRBV12-3 or TRBV12-4 and J usage is TRBJ1-2, with unresolved D. This CDR3 comprises 13 residues. Trimming stripped 3 bases from V and 4 bases from J, with 9 bases between. In nucleotides, the CDR3 is TGTGCCAGCAGTTTTAGAGATCTCTATGGCTACACCTTC. It encodes CASSFRDLYGYTF.

V usage is TRBV5-1 and J usage is TRBJ1-1, with 12 positions matching TRBD1. The V and J ends lost 4 bases and 2 bases, in that order; junction bases with no gene match: 6. This CDR3 contains 16 residues. Per germline, CDR1 SGHRS and CDR2 YFSETQ. CDR3 residues: CASSPGQGAFNTEAFF. The CDR3 nucleotides are TGCGCCAGCAGCCCGGGACAGGGGGCTTTCAACACTGAAGCTTTCTTT.

The chain combines TRBV6-5 with TRBJ2-7; a possible D gene is TRBD1 (5 bases). CDR1 and CDR2 from the germline V gene are MNHEY and SVGAGI. V dropped 4 bases and J dropped 3 bases, with 10 bases sitting between them. The CDR3 contains 13 residues. CDR3 amino acids: CASSSQGLYEQYF. CDR3 bases: TGTGCCAGCAGTTCCCAGGGTCTCTACGAGCAGTACTTC.

The genes are TRBV2 and TRBJ1-5, with 7 bases that match TRBD1. The V segment lost 4 bases and the J segment 3 bases; nucleotides outside the gene matches: 6. Germline CDR1 SNHLY, CDR2 FYNNEI. This CDR3 region has 15 residues. CDR3 in DNA: TGTGCCAGCAGTGCGGGACAGAGGATCAATCAGCCCCAGCATTTT. This translates into CASSAGQRINQPQHF.

The chain recombines TRBV5-1 with TRBJ2-3, with 8 bases matching TRBD2. V was clipped by 4 bases and J by 0 bases; unmatched bases: 7. CDR1 SGHRS and CDR2 YFSETQ come from the germline V gene. CDR3 size: 16 residues. The CDR3 DNA is TGCGCCAGCAGCCTTTTAGCGGGGACAAGCACAGATACGCAGTATTTT. Its translation: CASSLLAGTSTDTQYF.

This clone has a handful of counts. The chain couples TRBV18 to TRBJ1-4; a possible D gene is TRBD1 (6 bases). The CDR3 covers 16 residues. The V end was cut by 4 bases, the J end by 3 bases, with 15 bases between. CDR1 and CDR2 (germline): KGHSH, LQKENI. Written as DNA, the CDR3 is TGTGCCAGCTCACGAAACAGGGATACCGCTAATGAAAAACTGTTTTTT. Residues: CASSRNRDTANEKLFF.

Only one count was recorded for this clone. The chain combines TRBV6-5 with TRBJ2-7; a possible D gene is TRBD1 (5 bases). This CDR3 spans 15 amino acids. Germline V CDR1 and CDR2: MNHEY, SVGAGI. Trimming took off 0 bases at V and 3 bases at J, with 12 bases between the two ends. CDR3 residues: CASSYSFGQNYEQYF. The CDR3, as DNA: TGTGCCAGCAGTTACTCGTTCGGACAAAACTACGAGCAGTACTTC.

The chain combines TRBV7-8 with TRBJ1-5, with a weak D call TRBD1 (6 bases). This CDR3 spans 16 amino acids. Trimming stripped 2 bases from V and 4 bases from J, with 15 bases between. CDR1 SGHVS and CDR2 FQNEAQ come from the germline V gene. CDR3 DNA sequence: TGTGCCAGCAGCTTACAAACCGGGACAATAAATCAGCCCCAGCATTTT. Protein: CASSLQTGTINQPQHF.

The chain has TRBV6-5 and TRBJ1-2, with 8 bases fitting TRBD1. The CDR3 is 14 amino acids. Germline loops: CDR1 MNHEY, CDR2 SVGAGI. The V segment lost 4 bases and the J segment 8 bases; nucleotides outside the gene matches: 9. The CDR3 nucleotides are TGTGCCAGCAGTTTTACAGGGGGGTATTGGGGCTACACCTTC. It is translated as CASSFTGGYWGYTF.

This chain links TRBV2 with TRBJ1-5, with 9 bases lining up with TRBD1. This CDR3 has 14 amino acids. The V and J ends lost 6 bases and 4 bases, in that order; junction bases with no gene match: 4. Germline V gene sequence: CDR1 SNHLY, CDR2 FYNNEI. The CDR3 DNA reads as TGTGCCAGCAGAAGGACAGGGGTAAATCAGCCCCAGCATTTT. Translated, it gives CASRRTGVNQPQHF.

The chain joins TRBV30 to TRBJ2-3; maybe TRBD1 (6 bases). The germline CDR1 and CDR2 sequences are GTSNPN and SVGIG (reference sequence). The CDR3 is 14 amino acids. Deletions cut 1 base from V and 0 bases from J, with 8 bases between. CDR3 amino acids: CAWSGTVSTDTQYF. The CDR3, as DNA: TGTGCCTGGAGTGGGACAGTTAGCACAGATACGCAGTATTTT. Complete variable domain (other parts from reference TRBV30 and TRBJ2-3): SQTIHQWPATLVQPVGSPLSLECTVEGTSNPNLYWYRQAAGRGLQLLFYSVGIGQISSEVPQNLSASRPQDRQFILSSKKLLLSDSGFYLCAWSGTVSTDTQYFGPGTRLTVL.

The CDR3 reads CAVPFRPLAGFWAGELFF. The CDR3 DNA is TGTGCCGTCCCTTTTCGACCATTGGCGGGATTTTGGGCCGGGGAGCTGTTTTTT. The chain recombines TRBV2 with TRBJ2-2; a weak D match, TRBD2 (6 bases). The CDR3 has 18 residues. The germline V gene has CDR1 SNHLY and CDR2 FYNNEI. Trimming pared 11 bases from V and 6 bases from J, leaving 31 bases between.

This chain links TRBV5-4 with TRBJ1-1; D might be TRBD1 (5 bases). This CDR3 comprises 15 residues. Germline V lookup: CDR1 SGHNT, CDR2 YYREEE (reference sequence). Trimming removed 0 bases from V and 0 bases from J, with 9 bases in between. DNA for the CDR3: TGTGCCAGCAGCTTGGCTGGACACGTGAACACTGAAGCTTTCTTT. It specifies CASSLAGHVNTEAFF.